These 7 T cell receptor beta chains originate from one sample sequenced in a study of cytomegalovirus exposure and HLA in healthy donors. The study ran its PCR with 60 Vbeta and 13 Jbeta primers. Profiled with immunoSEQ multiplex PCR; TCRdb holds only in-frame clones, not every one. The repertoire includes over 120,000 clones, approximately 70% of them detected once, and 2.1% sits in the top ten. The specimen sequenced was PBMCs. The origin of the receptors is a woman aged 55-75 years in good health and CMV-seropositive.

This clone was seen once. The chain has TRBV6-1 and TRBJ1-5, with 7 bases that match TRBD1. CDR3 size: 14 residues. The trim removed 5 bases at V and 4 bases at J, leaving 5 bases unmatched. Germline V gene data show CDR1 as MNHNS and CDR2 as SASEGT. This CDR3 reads CASSKGQTNQPQHF. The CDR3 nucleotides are TGTGCCAGCAGTAAGGGACAGACAAATCAGCCCCAGCATTTT.

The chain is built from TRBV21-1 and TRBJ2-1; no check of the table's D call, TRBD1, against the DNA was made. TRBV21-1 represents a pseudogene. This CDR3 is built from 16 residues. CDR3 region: CASSNGGDRGRNEQFF. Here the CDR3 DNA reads TGTGCCAGCAGCAACGGCGGGGACAGGGGGCGGAATGAGCAGTTCTTC.

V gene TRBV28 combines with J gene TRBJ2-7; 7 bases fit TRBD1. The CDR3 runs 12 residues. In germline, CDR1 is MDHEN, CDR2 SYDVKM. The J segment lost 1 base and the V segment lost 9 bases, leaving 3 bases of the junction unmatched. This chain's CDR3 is CASWDRSYEQYF. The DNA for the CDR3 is TGTGCCAGTTGGGACAGATCCTACGAGCAGTACTTC.

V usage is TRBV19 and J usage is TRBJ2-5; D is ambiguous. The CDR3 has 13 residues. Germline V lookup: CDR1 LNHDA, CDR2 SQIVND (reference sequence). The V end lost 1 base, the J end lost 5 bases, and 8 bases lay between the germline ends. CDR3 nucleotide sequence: TGTGCCAGTAGTATAGGCCCGGTGGAGACCCAGTACTTC. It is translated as CASSIGPVETQYF.

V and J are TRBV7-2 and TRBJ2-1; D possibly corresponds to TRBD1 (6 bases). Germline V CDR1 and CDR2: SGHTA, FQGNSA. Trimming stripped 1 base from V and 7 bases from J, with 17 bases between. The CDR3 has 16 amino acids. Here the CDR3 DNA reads TGTGCCAGCAGCTTAGGAGTCTACAGGGTGGGGAATGAGCAGTTCTTC. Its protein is CASSLGVYRVGNEQFF.

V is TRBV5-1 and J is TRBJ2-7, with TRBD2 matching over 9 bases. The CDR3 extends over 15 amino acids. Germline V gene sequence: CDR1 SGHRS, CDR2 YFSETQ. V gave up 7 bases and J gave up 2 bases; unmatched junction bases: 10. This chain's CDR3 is CASGALSGGTYEQYF. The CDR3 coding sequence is TGCGCCAGCGGCGCCTTGAGCGGGGGGACCTACGAGCAGTACTTC.

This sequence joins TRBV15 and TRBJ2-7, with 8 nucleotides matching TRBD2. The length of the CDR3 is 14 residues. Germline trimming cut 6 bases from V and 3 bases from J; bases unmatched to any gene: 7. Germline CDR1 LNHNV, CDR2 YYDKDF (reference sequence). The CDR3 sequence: CATRAGDVFYEQYF. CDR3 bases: TGTGCCACCAGAGCGGGAGATGTTTTCTACGAGCAGTACTTC.